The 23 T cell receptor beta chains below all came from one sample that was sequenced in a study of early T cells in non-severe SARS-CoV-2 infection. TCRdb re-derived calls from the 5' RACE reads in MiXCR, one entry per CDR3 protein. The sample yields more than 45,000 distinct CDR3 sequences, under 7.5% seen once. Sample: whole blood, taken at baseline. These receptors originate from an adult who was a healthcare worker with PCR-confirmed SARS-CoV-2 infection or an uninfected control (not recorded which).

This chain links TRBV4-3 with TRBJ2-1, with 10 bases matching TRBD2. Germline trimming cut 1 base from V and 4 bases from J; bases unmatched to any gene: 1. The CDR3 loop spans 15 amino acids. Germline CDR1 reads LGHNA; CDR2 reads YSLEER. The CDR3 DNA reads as TGCGCCAGCAGCCAAGTAGCGGGGGGATACAATGAGCAGTTCTTC. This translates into CASSQVAGGYNEQFF.

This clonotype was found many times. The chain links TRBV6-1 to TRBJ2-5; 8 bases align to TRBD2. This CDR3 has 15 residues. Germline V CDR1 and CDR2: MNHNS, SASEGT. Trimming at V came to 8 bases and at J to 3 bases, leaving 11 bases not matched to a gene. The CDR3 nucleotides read TGTGCCAGCGGTGTAGCGGGGTCGACCAAAGAGACCCAGTACTTC. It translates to CASGVAGSTKETQYF.

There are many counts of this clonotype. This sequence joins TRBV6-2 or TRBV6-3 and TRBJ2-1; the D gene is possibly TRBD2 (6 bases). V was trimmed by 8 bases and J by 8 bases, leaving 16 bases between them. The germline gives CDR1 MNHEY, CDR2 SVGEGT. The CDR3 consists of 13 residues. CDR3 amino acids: CASRRDLTHEQFF. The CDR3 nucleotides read TGTGCCAGCCGTAGGGACTTAACGCATGAGCAGTTCTTC.

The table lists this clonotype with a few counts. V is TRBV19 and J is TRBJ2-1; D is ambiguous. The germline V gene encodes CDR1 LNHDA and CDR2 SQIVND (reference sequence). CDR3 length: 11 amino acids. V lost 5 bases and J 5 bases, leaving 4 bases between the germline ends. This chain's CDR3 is CASSRNNEQFF. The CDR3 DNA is TGTGCCAGTAGTCGGAACAATGAGCAGTTCTTC.

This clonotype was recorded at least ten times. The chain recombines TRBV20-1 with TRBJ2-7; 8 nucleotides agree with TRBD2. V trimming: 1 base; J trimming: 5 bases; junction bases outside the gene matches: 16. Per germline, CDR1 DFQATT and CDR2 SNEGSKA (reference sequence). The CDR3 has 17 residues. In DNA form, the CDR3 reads TGCAGTGCTAGAGTGCCCCTTCTAACTAGCGGTGTAAACGAGCAGTACTTC. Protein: CSARVPLLTSGVNEQYF.

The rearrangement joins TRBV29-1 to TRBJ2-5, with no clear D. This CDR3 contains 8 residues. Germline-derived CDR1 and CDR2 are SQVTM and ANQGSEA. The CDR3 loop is CWRRTQYF. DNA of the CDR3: TGCTGGAGAAGAACCCAGTACTTC. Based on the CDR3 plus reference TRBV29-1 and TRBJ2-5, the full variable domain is SAVISQKPSRDICQRGTSLTIQCQVDSQVTMMFWYRQQPGQSLTLIATANQGSEATYESGFVIDKFPISRPNLTFSTLTVSNMSPEDSSIYLCWRRTQYFGPGTRLLVL.

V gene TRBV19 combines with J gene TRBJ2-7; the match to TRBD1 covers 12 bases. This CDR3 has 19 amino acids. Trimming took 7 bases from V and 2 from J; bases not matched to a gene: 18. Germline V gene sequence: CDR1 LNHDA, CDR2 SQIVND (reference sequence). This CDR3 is CASTLITEEGDRGPYEQYF. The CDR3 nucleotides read TGTGCCAGTACCCTCATCACTGAAGAGGGGGACAGGGGGCCCTACGAGCAGTACTTC.

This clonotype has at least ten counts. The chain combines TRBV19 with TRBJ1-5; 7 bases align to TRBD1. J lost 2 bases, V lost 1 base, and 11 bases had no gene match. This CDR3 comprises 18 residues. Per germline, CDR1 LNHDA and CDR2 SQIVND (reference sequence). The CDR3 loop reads CASSIAPSRGGRNQPQHF. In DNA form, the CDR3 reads TGTGCCAGTAGTATAGCCCCCTCCAGGGGGGGACGCAATCAGCCCCAGCATTTT.

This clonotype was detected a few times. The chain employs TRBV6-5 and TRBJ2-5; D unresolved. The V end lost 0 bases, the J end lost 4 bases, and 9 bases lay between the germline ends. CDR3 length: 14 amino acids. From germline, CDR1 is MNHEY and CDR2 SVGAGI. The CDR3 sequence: CASSYSLSRETQYF. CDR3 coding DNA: TGTGCCAGCAGTTACTCGTTGTCGCGAGAGACCCAGTACTTC.

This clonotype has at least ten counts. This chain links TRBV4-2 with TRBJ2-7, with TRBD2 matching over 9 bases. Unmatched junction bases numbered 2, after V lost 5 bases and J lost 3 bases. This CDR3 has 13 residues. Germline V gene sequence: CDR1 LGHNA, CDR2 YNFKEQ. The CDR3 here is CASSSAGGYEQYF. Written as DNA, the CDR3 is TGTGCCAGCAGCTCAGCGGGAGGCTACGAGCAGTACTTC.

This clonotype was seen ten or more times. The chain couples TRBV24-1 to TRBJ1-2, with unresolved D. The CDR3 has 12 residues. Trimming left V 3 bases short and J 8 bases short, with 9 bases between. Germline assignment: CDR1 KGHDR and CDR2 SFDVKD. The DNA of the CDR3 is TGTGCCACCAGTGATGGACTGGGGGGCTACACCTTC. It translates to CATSDGLGGYTF.

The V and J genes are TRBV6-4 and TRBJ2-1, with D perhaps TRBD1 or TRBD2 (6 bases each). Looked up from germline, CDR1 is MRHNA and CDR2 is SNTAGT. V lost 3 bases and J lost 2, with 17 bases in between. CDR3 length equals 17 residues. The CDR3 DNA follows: TGTGCCAGCAGTGATTCCCCCGGGGGCCCCACCTACAATGAGCAGTTCTTC. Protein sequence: CASSDSPGGPTYNEQFF.

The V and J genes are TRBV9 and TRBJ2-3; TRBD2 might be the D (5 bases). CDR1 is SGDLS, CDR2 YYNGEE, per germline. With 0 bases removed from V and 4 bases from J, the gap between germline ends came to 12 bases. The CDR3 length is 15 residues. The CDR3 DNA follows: TGTGCCAGCAGCGTAGAAGGAACGGGATCAGATACGCAGTATTTT. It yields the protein CASSVEGTGSDTQYF.

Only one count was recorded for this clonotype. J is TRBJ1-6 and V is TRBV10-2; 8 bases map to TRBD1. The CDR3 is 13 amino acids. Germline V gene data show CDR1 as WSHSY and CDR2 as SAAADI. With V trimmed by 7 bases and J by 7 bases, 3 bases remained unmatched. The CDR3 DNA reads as TGCGCCAGCACAGGGGGCTGGAATTCACCCCTCCACTTT. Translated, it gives CASTGGWNSPLHF.

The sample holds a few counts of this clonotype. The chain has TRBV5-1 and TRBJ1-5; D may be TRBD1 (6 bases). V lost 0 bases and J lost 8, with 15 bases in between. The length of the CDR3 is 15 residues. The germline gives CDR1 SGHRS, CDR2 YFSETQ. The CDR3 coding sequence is TGCGCCAGCAGCTTGGGGGGGCTCGGTAACGAGCCCCAGCATTTT. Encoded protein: CASSLGGLGNEPQHF.

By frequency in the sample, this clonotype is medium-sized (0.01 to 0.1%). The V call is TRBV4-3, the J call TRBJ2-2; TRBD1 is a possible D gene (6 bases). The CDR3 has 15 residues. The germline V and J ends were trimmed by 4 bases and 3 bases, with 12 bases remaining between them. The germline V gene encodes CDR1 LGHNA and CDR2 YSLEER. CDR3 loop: CASSLVAGDTGELFF. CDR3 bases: TGCGCCAGCAGCCTAGTAGCAGGGGACACCGGGGAGCTGTTTTTT.

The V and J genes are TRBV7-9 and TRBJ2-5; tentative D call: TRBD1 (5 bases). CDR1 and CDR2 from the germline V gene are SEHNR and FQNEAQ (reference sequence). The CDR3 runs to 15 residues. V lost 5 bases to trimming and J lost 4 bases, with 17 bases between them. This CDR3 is CASSPPVPQGETQYF. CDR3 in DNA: TGTGCCAGCAGCCCGCCTGTGCCCCAGGGAGAGACCCAGTACTTC.

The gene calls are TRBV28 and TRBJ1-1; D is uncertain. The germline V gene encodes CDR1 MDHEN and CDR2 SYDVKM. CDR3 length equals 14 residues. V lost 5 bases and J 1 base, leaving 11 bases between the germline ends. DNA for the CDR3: TGTGCCAGCAGTCCCCCAGGTACGAACACTGAAGCTTTCTTT. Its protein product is CASSPPGTNTEAFF. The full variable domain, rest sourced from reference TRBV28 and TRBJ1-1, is DVKVTQSSRYLVKRTGEKVFLECVQDMDHENMFWYRQDPGLGLRLIYFSYDVKMKEKGDIPEGYSVSREKKERFSLILESASTNQTSMYLCASSPPGTNTEAFFGQGTRLTVV.

CDR3 in amino acids: CSARDRAHSTTGELFF. In DNA, the CDR3 is TGCAGTGCTAGAGACAGGGCCCACAGCACCACCGGGGAGCTGTTTTTT. The rearrangement joins TRBV20-1 to TRBJ2-2; D possibly corresponds to TRBD1 (5 bases). CDR1 and CDR2 (germline): DFQATT, SNEGSKA (reference sequence). The CDR3 totals 16 residues. V lost 0 bases to trimming and J lost 4 bases, with 15 bases between them.

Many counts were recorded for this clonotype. The CDR3 DNA sequence: TGCGCCAGCAGCTCTTCCGGGAGGGGGCCAACCGGGGAGCTGTTTTTT. Residues: CASSSSGRGPTGELFF. V is TRBV5-1 and J is TRBJ2-2; D perhaps matches TRBD2 (8 bases). The ends were cut back, 3 bases at V and 5 bases at J, with 17 bases in the middle. Germline lookup yields CDR1 SGHRS and CDR2 YFSETQ. The CDR3 has 16 residues.

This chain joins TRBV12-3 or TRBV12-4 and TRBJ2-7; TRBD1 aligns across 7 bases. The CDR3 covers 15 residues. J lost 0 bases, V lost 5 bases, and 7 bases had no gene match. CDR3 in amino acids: CASSPRQGLSYEQYF. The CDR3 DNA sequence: TGTGCCAGCAGTCCAAGACAGGGTCTCTCCTACGAGCAGTACTTC.

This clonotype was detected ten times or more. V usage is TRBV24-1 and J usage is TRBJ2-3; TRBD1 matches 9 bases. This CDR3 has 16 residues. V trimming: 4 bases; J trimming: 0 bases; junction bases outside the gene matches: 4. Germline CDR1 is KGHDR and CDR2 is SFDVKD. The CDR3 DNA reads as TGTGCCACCAGTGAAGCCGGGACAGGGAGCACAGATACGCAGTATTTT. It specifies CATSEAGTGSTDTQYF.

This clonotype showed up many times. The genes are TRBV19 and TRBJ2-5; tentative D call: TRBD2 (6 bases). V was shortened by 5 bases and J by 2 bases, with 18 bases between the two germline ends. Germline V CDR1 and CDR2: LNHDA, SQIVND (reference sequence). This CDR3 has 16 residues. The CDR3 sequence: CASSLLLGGGQETQYF. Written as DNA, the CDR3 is TGTGCCAGTAGTCTCTTACTCGGAGGAGGGCAAGAGACCCAGTACTTC.